The source of this TCR beta chain is a study of T cell changes during pregnancy in multiple sclerosis. J lost 9 bases, V lost 1 base, and 2 bases had no gene match. CDR1 is SGHVS, CDR2 FNYEAQ, per germline. There are 14 residues in the CDR3. This table comes from immunoSEQ multiplex PCR, and its TCRdb copy is limited to in-frame clones, with some not included. This table holds about 38,000 clones, around 90% found once. The receptor comes from a female donor with multiple sclerosis, enrolled in a pregnancy study. This chain links TRBV7-6 with TRBJ2-1, with 11 bases fitting TRBD2. The sample in question was CD8+ T cells from peripheral blood mononuclear cells, obtained in the third trimester of pregnancy. The CDR3 loop reads CASSLGTSGGEQFF. DNA for the CDR3: TGTGCCAGCAGCTTAGGCACTAGCGGGGGTGAGCAGTTCTTC.